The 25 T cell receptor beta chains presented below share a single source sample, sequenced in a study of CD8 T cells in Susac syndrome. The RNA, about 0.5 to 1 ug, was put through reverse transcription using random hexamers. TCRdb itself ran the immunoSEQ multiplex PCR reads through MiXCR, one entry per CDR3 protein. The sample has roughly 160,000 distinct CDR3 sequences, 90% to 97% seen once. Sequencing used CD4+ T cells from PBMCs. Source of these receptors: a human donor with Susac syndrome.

The DNA for the CDR3 is TGCAGTGCGAGACTAGGGGGGTCCATATATTTT. This gives the protein CSARLGGSIYF. J is TRBJ1-3 and V is TRBV20-1; maybe TRBD1 (6 bases). This CDR3 has 11 amino acids. Germline V gives CDR1 DFQATT, CDR2 SNEGSKA (reference sequence). The V end was cut by 6 bases, the J end by 11 bases, with 14 bases between.

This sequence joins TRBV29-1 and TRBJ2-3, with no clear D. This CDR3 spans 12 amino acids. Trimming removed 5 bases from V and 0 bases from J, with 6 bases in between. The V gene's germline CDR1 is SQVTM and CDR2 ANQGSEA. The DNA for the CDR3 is TGCAGCGTTACCCCTAGCACAGATACGCAGTATTTT. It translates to CSVTPSTDTQYF.

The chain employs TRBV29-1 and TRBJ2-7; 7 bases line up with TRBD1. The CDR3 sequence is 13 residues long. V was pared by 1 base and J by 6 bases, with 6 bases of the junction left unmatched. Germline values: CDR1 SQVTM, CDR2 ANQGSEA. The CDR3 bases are TGCAGCGTTGAAGGGCCAGGGGGTTTCGAGCAGTACTTC. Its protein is CSVEGPGGFEQYF.

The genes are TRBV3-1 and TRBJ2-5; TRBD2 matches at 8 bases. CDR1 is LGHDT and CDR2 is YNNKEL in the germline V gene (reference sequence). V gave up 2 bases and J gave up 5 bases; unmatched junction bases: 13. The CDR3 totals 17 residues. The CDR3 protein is CASSQWAETSAAETQYF. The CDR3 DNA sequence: TGTGCCAGCAGCCAATGGGCAGAGACTAGCGCGGCGGAGACCCAGTACTTC.

CDR3 in amino acids: CASSITGAPYGYTF. The CDR3 bases are TGTGCCAGCAGTATCACAGGGGCCCCCTATGGCTACACCTTC. This chain links TRBV5-6 with TRBJ1-2; 7 nucleotides match TRBD1. The CDR3 is 14 amino acids. The ends lost 5 bases at V and 4 bases at J; junction bases unmatched: 8. Germline V gene lookup returns CDR1 SGHDT and CDR2 YYEEEE.

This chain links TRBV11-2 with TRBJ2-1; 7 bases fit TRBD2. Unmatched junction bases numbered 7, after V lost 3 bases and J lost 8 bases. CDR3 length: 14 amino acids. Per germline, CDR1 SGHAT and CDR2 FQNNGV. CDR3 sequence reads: CASSFIRGVDEQFF. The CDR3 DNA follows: TGTGCCAGCAGCTTCATACGGGGGGTAGATGAGCAGTTCTTC.

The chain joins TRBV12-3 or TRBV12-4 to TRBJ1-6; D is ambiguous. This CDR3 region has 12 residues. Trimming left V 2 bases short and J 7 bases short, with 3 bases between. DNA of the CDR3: TGTGCCAGCAGTTTAAGCAATTCACCCCTCCACTTT. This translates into CASSLSNSPLHF.

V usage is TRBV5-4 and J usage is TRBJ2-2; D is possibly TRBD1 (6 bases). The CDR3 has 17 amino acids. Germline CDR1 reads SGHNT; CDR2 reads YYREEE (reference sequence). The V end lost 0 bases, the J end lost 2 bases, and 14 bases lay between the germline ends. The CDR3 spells CASSLGRGTLNTGELFF. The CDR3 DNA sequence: TGTGCCAGCAGCTTGGGCCGTGGGACATTAAACACCGGGGAGCTGTTTTTT.

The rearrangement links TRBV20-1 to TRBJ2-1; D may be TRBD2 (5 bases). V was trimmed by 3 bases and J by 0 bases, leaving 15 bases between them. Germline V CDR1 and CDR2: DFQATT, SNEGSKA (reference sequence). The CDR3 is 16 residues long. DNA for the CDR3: TGCAGTGCTAGCCCGGGATATTCTCCCTCCTACAATGAGCAGTTCTTC. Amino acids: CSASPGYSPSYNEQFF.

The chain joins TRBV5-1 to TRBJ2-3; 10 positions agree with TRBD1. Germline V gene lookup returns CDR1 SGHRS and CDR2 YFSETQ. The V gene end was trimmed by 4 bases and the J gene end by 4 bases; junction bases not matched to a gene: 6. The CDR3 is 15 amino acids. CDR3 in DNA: TGCGCCAGCAGCCTGGGACAGGGGTACTCAGATACGCAGTATTTT. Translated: CASSLGQGYSDTQYF.

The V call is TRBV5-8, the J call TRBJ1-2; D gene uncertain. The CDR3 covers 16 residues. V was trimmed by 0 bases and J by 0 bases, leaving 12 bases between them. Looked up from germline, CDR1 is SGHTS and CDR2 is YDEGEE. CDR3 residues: CASSLARHRANYGYTF. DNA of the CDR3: TGTGCCAGCAGCTTGGCGAGACACCGAGCTAACTATGGCTACACCTTC. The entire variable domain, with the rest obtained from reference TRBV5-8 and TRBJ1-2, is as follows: EAGVTQSPTHLIKTRGQQATLRCSPISGHTSVYWYQQALGLGLQFLLWYDEGEERNRGNFPPRFSGRQFPNYSSELNVNALELEDSALYLCASSLARHRANYGYTFGSGTRLTVV.

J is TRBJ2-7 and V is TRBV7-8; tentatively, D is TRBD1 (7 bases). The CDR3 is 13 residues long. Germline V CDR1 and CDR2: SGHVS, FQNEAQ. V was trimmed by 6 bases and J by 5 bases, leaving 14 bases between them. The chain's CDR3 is CASSAGGPNEQYV. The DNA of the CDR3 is TGTGCCAGCAGTGCAGGGGGGCCCAACGAGCAGTACGTC.

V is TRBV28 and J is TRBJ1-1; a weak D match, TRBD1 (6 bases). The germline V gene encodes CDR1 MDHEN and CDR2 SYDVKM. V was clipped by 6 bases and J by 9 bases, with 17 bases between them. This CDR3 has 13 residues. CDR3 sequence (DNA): TGTGCCAGCAGCTCCGGACAGCCTATGAAAGCTTTCTTT. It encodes CASSSGQPMKAFF.

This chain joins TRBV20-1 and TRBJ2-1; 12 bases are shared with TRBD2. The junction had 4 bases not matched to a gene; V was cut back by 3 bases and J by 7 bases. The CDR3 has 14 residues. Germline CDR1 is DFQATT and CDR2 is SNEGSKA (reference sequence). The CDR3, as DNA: TGCAGTGCTAGCAGTCTAGCGGGAGGGAATGAGCAGTTCTTC. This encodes CSASSLAGGNEQFF.

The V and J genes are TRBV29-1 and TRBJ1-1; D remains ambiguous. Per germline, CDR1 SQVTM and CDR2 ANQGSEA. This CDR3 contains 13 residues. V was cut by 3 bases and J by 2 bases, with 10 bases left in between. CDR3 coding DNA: TGCAGCGTTGAGAATGGGGTTAACACTGAAGCTTTCTTT. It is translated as CSVENGVNTEAFF.

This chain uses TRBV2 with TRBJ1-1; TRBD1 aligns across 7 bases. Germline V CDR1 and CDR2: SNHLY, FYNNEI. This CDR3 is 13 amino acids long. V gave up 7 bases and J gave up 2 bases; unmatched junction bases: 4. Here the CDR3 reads CASTRQGNTEAFF. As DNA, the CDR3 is TGTGCCAGCACGAGACAGGGAAACACTGAAGCTTTCTTT.

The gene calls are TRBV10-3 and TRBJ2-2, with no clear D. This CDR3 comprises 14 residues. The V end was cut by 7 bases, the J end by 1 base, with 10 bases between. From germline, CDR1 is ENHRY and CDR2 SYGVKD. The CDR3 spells CAINGNGNTGELFF. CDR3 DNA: TGTGCCATCAACGGAAACGGGAACACCGGGGAGCTGTTTTTT.

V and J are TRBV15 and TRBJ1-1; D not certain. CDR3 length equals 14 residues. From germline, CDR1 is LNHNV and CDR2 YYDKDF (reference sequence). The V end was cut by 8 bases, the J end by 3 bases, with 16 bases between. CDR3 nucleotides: TGTGCCACCTCCTTAACCATTGGTGACACTGAAGCTTTCTTT. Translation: CATSLTIGDTEAFF.

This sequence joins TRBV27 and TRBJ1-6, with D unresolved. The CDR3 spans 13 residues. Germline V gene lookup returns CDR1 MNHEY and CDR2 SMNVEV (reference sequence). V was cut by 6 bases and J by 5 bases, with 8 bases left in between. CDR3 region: CASSTSHNSPLHF. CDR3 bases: TGTGCCAGCAGCACCAGCCATAATTCACCCCTCCACTTT.

The chain's CDR3 is CSASRRQGFGNTIYF. For the CDR3, the DNA is TGCAGTGCTAGTAGGCGACAGGGGTTCGGAAACACCATATATTTT. The chain recombines TRBV20-1 with TRBJ1-3; 8 bases are a match to TRBD1. J was trimmed by 4 bases and V by 3 bases; bases with no gene match: 8. Germline lookup yields CDR1 DFQATT and CDR2 SNEGSKA (reference sequence). This CDR3 has 15 residues.

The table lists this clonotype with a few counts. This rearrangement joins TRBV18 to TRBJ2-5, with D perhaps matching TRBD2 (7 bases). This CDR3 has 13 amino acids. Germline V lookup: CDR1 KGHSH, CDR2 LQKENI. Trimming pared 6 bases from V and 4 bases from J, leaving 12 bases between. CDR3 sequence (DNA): TGTGCCAGCTCCACCGGGGGGCGAGAGACCCAGTACTTC. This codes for CASSTGGRETQYF.

The CDR3 region is CAWGLGGNEQFF. The CDR3, as DNA: TGTGCCTGGGGATTAGGGGGAAATGAGCAGTTCTTC. The genes are TRBV30 and TRBJ2-1; D is perhaps TRBD1 (6 bases). The CDR3 has 12 amino acids. The germline V gene has CDR1 GTSNPN and CDR2 SVGIG (reference sequence). V gave up 5 bases and J gave up 7 bases, with 12 bases separating them.

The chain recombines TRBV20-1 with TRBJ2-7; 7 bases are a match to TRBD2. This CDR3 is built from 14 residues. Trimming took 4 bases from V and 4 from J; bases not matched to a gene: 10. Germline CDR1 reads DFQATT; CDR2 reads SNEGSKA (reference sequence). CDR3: CSATPSGQGYEQYV. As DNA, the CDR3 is TGCAGTGCTACCCCTAGCGGACAAGGATACGAGCAGTACGTC.

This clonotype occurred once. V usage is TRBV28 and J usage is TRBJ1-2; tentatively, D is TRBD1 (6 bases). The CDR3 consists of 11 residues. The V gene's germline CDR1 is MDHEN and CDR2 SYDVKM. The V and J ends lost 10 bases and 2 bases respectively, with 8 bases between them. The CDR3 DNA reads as TGTGCCACCCAGGGGAACTATGGCTACACCTTC. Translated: CATQGNYGYTF.

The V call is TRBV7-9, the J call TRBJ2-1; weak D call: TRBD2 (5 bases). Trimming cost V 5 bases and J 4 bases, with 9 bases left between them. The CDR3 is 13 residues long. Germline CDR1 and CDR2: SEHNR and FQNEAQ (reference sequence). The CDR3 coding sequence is TGTGCCAGCAGCCGGGATAGGTACAATGAGCAGTTCTTC. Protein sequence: CASSRDRYNEQFF.